This T cell receptor beta chain was obtained from a study of beta chain features in type 1 diabetes (dated by TCRdb to 2017 to 2018). Context from the whole study: No differences in mean age, gender distribution, total cell number or subset yield were found between patients and healthy donors. The study compared the TCRB repertoires of sorted circulating CD4+ T cell subsets in recently diagnosed type 1 diabetes patients with those in matched healthy donors. Whereas all 30 or so donors provided naive and central memory subsets, regulatory and stem cell-like memory subsets were isolated from just 8 patients and roughly eight healthy donors. A total of roughly 100,000,000 sorted cells were examined across all samples, and the number of cells per subset was strongly correlated with RNA yield.

Including cysteine and phenylalanine, the CDR3 has 15 amino acids. Only the CDR3 region is kept as DNA, spanning 45 bases read in frame from base 1. The trim is 4 bases for V and 5 bases for J, with a gap of 19 bases between the germline ends. The germline V gene specifies SGHRS as CDR1 and YFSETQ as CDR2. The entire amount of isolated RNA was reverse transcribed using the High Capacity cDNA Reverse Transcription Kit, so the sequenced TCRB transcripts were expressed ones. Deep immunoSEQ sequencing was applied to naive, central memory and regulatory T cell samples, giving an average of roughly 3.5 million total reads per sample. Sorted cells were lysed in RLT buffer, and RNA was extracted using DNase-treated RNeasy Micro or Mini kits according to cell number. Each cell subset was processed on its own to prevent cross-contamination, while patient and healthy donor samples were processed together. The immunoSEQ multiplex PCR was used to amplify TCRB sequences from cDNA, generating 87-bp fragments that spanned the CDR3 region. Sequencing of the amplicons was done on the Illumina HiSeq platform. The study's own analysis went as follows. Synthetic template baselines were used to correct PCR bias computationally, reads within Hamming distance 2 were collapsed, and singletons that could not be merged were discarded. Reads were aligned against IMGT so that V, D and J genes, CDR3 length and insertions or deletions at six rearrangement sites could be assigned. Within each subset, clonotype counts were normalized to sorted cell number, after which true diversity and Gini coefficients were computed with the tcR R package. The overlap coefficient, calculated on TCRB nucleotide sequences, was used to measure repertoire sharing. TCRdb obtained this table from immuneACCESS and retained in-frame rearrangements with V and J assigned. These tables miss some clones; where compared with another copy, unresolved V genes account for less than half of the shortfall, and the remainder is unexplained. From that table come the V and J calls and clone size; the DNA was used to work out D and trimming. The sample records about 140,000 clones, 6.9% of which are singletons. The ten largest account for approximately 1.5% of the sample.

This clone was recorded a few times. Its specific antigen is unknown. Base qualities are missing; no much larger clone stands one base away. A single peripheral blood draw of about 116 mL on average was collected from each donor into heparinised tubes. Using a panel that included CD45RO, CCR7, CD25, CD127, CD95 and CD27, naive, central memory, regulatory and stem cell-like memory CD4+ T cells were sorted on a BD FACSAria II. A purity above 98% was achieved for all sorted populations. PBMCs were isolated right away by Lymphoprep density gradient centrifugation and were stained directly, without culture. So that batch effects would be minimized, each experiment stained and sorted samples in pairs, pairing one healthy donor with one patient. Study-wide conclusions, independent of this receptor: Naive, central memory and regulatory TCRB repertoires appeared to be more alike among patients than among healthy donors. Because cDNA was sequenced instead of genomic DNA, highly expressing activated cells could be over-represented, though the groups showed no difference in activation or CD3 levels. Patients with type 1 diabetes made fewer insertions and deleted more nucleotides at VDJ recombination sites, implying thymic rearrangement abnormalities. Only small numbers of individuals were included in the HLA sub-analyses, which left unresolved whether HLA type had any influence on TCRB rearrangement. Shorter templates might be favored by PCR, yet because patient and control samples were amplified and corrected together, any such skew would affect both groups equally. Type 1 diabetes patients showed a moderate but significant shortening of TCRB CDR3 length in all four CD4+ subsets.

The sample was central memory CD4+ T cells from blood. This TCR came from a woman aged 25 to 39 in good health. Here the chain combines TRBV5-1 and TRBJ2-7; possibly the D gene is TRBD1, per 5 matching bases. The nucleotides read TGCGCCAGCAGCCCCGAGTTCCAGGGCTTTAACGAGCAGTACTTC. Translated, it gives CASSPEFQGFNEQYF.